This is a list of T cell receptor beta chains from one sample in a study of cytomegalovirus exposure and HLA in healthy donors. Assay used: immunoSEQ multiplex PCR; TCRdb lists only in-frame clones, some missing. The table lists around 130,000 clones, more than 70% of them singletons, with 2.1% in the top ten. Material: PBMCs. These receptors were obtained from a young woman in good health and CMV-seronegative. Both conserved end residues are part of each CDR3. The order of the fields is D gene, J gene, V gene, clone size, CDR3 protein, CDR3 DNA. The D gene is left open where the match is weak. The size entry is marked missing in some rows and otherwise reads once, few, many or a size class.

D gene: TRBD2; J gene: TRBJ2-1; V gene: TRBV7-9; clone size: -; CDR3 protein: CASSRGGWEQFF; CDR3 DNA: TGTGCCAGCAGCCGCGGGGGGTGGGAGCAGTTCTTC
D gene: -; J gene: TRBJ2-7; V gene: TRBV27; clone size: -; CDR3 protein: CASSVTGLPTYEQYF; CDR3 DNA: TGTGCCAGCAGCGTGACAGGCCTCCCAACCTACGAGCAGTACTTC
D gene: TRBD2; J gene: TRBJ2-1; V gene: TRBV29-1; clone size: once; CDR3 protein: CSVGLAGRSYNEQFF; CDR3 DNA: TGCAGCGTTGGTTTAGCGGGGCGCTCCTACAATGAGCAGTTCTTC
D gene: -; J gene: TRBJ2-6; V gene: TRBV7-2; clone size: few; CDR3 protein: CASSLRISGANVLTF; CDR3 DNA: TGTGCCAGCAGCCTCAGGATCTCTGGGGCCAACGTCCTGACTTTC
D gene: TRBD1; J gene: TRBJ2-7; V gene: TRBV5-1; clone size: -; CDR3 protein: CASSLAGTGDEQYF; CDR3 DNA: TGCGCCAGCAGCTTGGCCGGGACAGGCGACGAGCAGTACTTC
D gene: TRBD2; J gene: TRBJ2-3; V gene: TRBV6-4; clone size: -; CDR3 protein: CASSDSSGGTDTQYF; CDR3 DNA: TGTGCCAGCAGTGACTCAAGCGGGGGGACAGATACGCAGTATTTT
D gene: -; J gene: TRBJ2-5; V gene: TRBV7-2; clone size: -; CDR3 protein: CASSLGGAGETQYF; CDR3 DNA: TGTGCCAGCAGCTTAGGGGGTGCAGGGGAGACCCAGTACTTC
D gene: TRBD2; J gene: TRBJ2-1; V gene: TRBV29-1; clone size: once; CDR3 protein: CSARLVGGGAGEQFF; CDR3 DNA: TGCAGCGCTCGACTAGTCGGCGGGGGGGCCGGTGAGCAGTTCTTC
D gene: TRBD2; J gene: TRBJ2-1; V gene: TRBV7-8; clone size: -; CDR3 protein: CASSVGASGASSYNEQFF; CDR3 DNA: TGTGCCAGCAGCGTAGGGGCCAGCGGGGCGAGCTCCTACAATGAGCAGTTCTTC
D gene: -; J gene: TRBJ1-5; V gene: TRBV19; clone size: -; CDR3 protein: CASSILIGGGNQPQHF; CDR3 DNA: TGTGCCAGTAGTATTTTGATAGGGGGGGGCAATCAGCCCCAGCATTTT
D gene: TRBD1; J gene: TRBJ2-7; V gene: TRBV6-5; clone size: -; CDR3 protein: CASGPGQVYEQYF; CDR3 DNA: TGTGCCAGCGGGCCGGGACAGGTTTACGAGCAGTACTTC
D gene: -; J gene: TRBJ2-3; V gene: TRBV2; clone size: -; CDR3 protein: CASSEGQGGQYF; CDR3 DNA: TGTGCCAGCAGTGAAGGCCAGGGTGGGCAGTATTTT
D gene: -; J gene: TRBJ1-6; V gene: TRBV6-1; clone size: -; CDR3 protein: CASSEAVGPPLHF; CDR3 DNA: TGTGCCAGCAGTGAAGCAGTTGGGCCACCCCTCCACTTT
D gene: TRBD2; J gene: TRBJ2-5; V gene: TRBV6-5; clone size: -; CDR3 protein: CASSYSWTSHQETQYF; CDR3 DNA: TGTGCCAGCAGTTACTCGTGGACTAGCCACCAAGAGACCCAGTACTTC
D gene: TRBD2; J gene: TRBJ2-2; V gene: TRBV29-1; clone size: -; CDR3 protein: CSVELGRSGGARELFF; CDR3 DNA: TGCAGCGTTGAATTGGGACGGAGCGGGGGGGCCCGGGAGCTGTTTTTT
D gene: -; J gene: TRBJ1-3; V gene: TRBV15; clone size: once; CDR3 protein: CATSREGARGNTIYF; CDR3 DNA: TGTGCCACCAGCAGAGAAGGGGCGCGTGGAAACACCATATATTTT
D gene: -; J gene: TRBJ2-5; V gene: TRBV2; clone size: -; CDR3 protein: CASSGATPQETQYF; CDR3 DNA: TGTGCCAGCAGTGGGGCTACCCCCCAAGAGACCCAGTACTTC
D gene: -; J gene: TRBJ1-5; V gene: TRBV19; clone size: -; CDR3 protein: CASRGAGDKPQHF; CDR3 DNA: TGTGCCAGTAGGGGGGCAGGGGATAAGCCCCAGCATTTT
D gene: -; J gene: TRBJ2-3; V gene: TRBV7-9; clone size: -; CDR3 protein: CASSPRQRVSGTDTQYF; CDR3 DNA: TGTGCCAGCAGCCCCCGACAGCGAGTTAGTGGCACAGATACGCAGTATTTT
D gene: -; J gene: TRBJ1-3; V gene: TRBV14; clone size: -; CDR3 protein: CASSQVPGYSGNTIYF; CDR3 DNA: TGTGCCAGCAGCCAAGTTCCGGGATACTCTGGAAACACCATATATTTT
D gene: -; J gene: TRBJ2-5; V gene: TRBV10-3; clone size: once; CDR3 protein: CAISPGNSQETQYF; CDR3 DNA: TGTGCCATCAGCCCAGGGAACAGCCAAGAGACCCAGTACTTC
D gene: TRBD1; J gene: TRBJ1-1; V gene: TRBV10-1; clone size: -; CDR3 protein: CASSEGDRNTEAFF; CDR3 DNA: TGCGCCAGCAGTGAGGGGGACAGGAACACTGAAGCTTTCTTT
D gene: -; J gene: TRBJ2-1; V gene: TRBV7-3; clone size: many; CDR3 protein: CASSPAGWTYNEQFF; CDR3 DNA: TGTGCCAGCAGCCCGGCAGGGTGGACCTACAATGAGCAGTTCTTC
D gene: TRBD1; J gene: TRBJ1-5; V gene: TRBV7-8; clone size: -; CDR3 protein: CASSSQGASNQPQHF; CDR3 DNA: TGTGCCAGCAGCTCACAGGGGGCTAGCAATCAGCCCCAGCATTTT
D gene: TRBD1; J gene: TRBJ2-7; V gene: TRBV5-6; clone size: -; CDR3 protein: CASTGTGGSHEQYF; CDR3 DNA: TGTGCCAGCACCGGGACAGGGGGCTCCCACGAGCAGTACTTC
D gene: -; J gene: TRBJ2-1; V gene: TRBV7-9; clone size: -; CDR3 protein: CASSPPAPPANNEQFF; CDR3 DNA: TGTGCCAGCAGCCCCCCGGCCCCTCCAGCGAACAATGAGCAGTTCTTC
D gene: TRBD1; J gene: TRBJ1-6; V gene: TRBV2; clone size: -; CDR3 protein: CASFRDRGGGSPLHF; CDR3 DNA: TGTGCCAGCTTCCGGGACAGGGGAGGTGGTTCACCCCTCCACTTT
D gene: TRBD1; J gene: TRBJ2-2; V gene: TRBV7-9; clone size: -; CDR3 protein: CASSVLTGVPTGELFF; CDR3 DNA: TGTGCCAGCAGTGTACTGACAGGGGTTCCCACCGGGGAGCTGTTTTTT
D gene: -; J gene: TRBJ2-5; V gene: TRBV30; clone size: -; CDR3 protein: CAWSESGNTQYF; CDR3 DNA: TGTGCCTGGAGTGAGTCAGGGAATACCCAGTACTTC
D gene: -; J gene: TRBJ1-2; V gene: TRBV19; clone size: once; CDR3 protein: CASSIASTASYGYTF; CDR3 DNA: TGTGCCAGTAGTATTGCCTCGACAGCCTCCTATGGCTACACCTTC
D gene: TRBD2; J gene: TRBJ2-1; V gene: TRBV9; clone size: -; CDR3 protein: CASSPSGVGDEQFF; CDR3 DNA: TGTGCCAGCAGCCCTAGCGGGGTGGGGGATGAGCAGTTCTTC
D gene: TRBD2; J gene: TRBJ2-1; V gene: TRBV4-3; clone size: -; CDR3 protein: CASSQDRVSGGYNEQFF; CDR3 DNA: TGCGCCAGCAGCCAAGATCGGGTTAGCGGGGGGTACAATGAGCAGTTCTTC
D gene: TRBD1; J gene: TRBJ1-6; V gene: TRBV27; clone size: few; CDR3 protein: CASRTGGTGNSPLHF; CDR3 DNA: TGTGCCAGCAGGACAGGGGGGACAGGGAATTCACCCCTCCACTTT